The 23 T cell receptor beta chains listed next were all sequenced from one sample in a study of blood T cell repertoires in COVID-19. Assay used: immunoSEQ multiplex PCR; TCRdb lists only in-frame clones, some missing. The table has more than 80,000 clones, around nine tenths seen once; the top ten hold around 10%. The material sequenced was peripheral blood. These receptors were collected from a man at least 80 years old with acute or convalescent COVID-19.

The chain is built from TRBV2 and TRBJ1-1; no clear D gene. The CDR3 contains 15 residues. The V gene's germline CDR1 is SNHLY and CDR2 FYNNEI. V lost 0 bases to trimming and J lost 0 bases, with 8 bases between them. The CDR3 bases are TGTGCCAGCAGTGAAGCGCCACAGATGAACACTGAAGCTTTCTTT. The encoded protein is CASSEAPQMNTEAFF.

CDR3 protein: CASSPDRAGETQYF. CDR3 DNA: TGCGCCAGCAGCCCGGACAGGGCGGGAGAGACCCAGTACTTC. The J gene is TRBJ2-5, the V gene TRBV5-1; 8 positions match TRBD1. Germline loops: CDR1 SGHRS, CDR2 YFSETQ. V shed 4 bases, J shed 4 bases, and the junction held 6 bases outside the gene matches. The CDR3 covers 14 residues.

This chain links TRBV5-4 with TRBJ2-7; possible D gene TRBD2, 6 bases. V was cut by 4 bases and J by 0 bases, with 14 bases left in between. Germline V lookup: CDR1 SGHNT, CDR2 YYREEE (reference sequence). The CDR3 sequence is 15 residues long. In DNA, the CDR3 is TGTGCCAGCAGCCTTGGGCGGGACCACTCCTACGAGCAGTACTTC. Encoded protein: CASSLGRDHSYEQYF. The variable domain in full, with the rest retrieved from reference TRBV5-4 and TRBJ2-7, is ETGVTQSPTHLIKTRGQQVTLRCSSQSGHNTVSWYQQALGQGPQFIFQYYREEENGRGNFPPRFSGLQFPNYSSELNVNALELDDSALYLCASSLGRDHSYEQYFGPGTRLTVT.

The chain uses TRBV4-2 and TRBJ2-1; D unresolved. The CDR3 has 14 residues. Germline V CDR1 and CDR2: LGHNA, YNFKEQ. V was pared by 0 bases and J by 8 bases, with 11 bases between. CDR3 nucleotides: TGTGCCAGCAGCCAAGATCATTCGGCGGATGAGCAGTTCTTC. As protein: CASSQDHSADEQFF.

This clone was detected once. CDR3 residues: CASSPPGLAGGHEQYF. As DNA, the CDR3 is TGTGCCAGCTCACCACCTGGACTAGCGGGGGGGCACGAGCAGTACTTC. The rearrangement uses TRBV18 and TRBJ2-7; TRBD2 aligns across 15 bases. Germline CDR1 reads KGHSH; CDR2 reads LQKENI. The CDR3 spans 16 residues. The V gene end was trimmed by 0 bases and the J gene end by 5 bases; junction bases not matched to a gene: 2.

The V gene is TRBV14, the J gene TRBJ1-4, with TRBD1 identical over 9 bases. This CDR3 is built from 16 residues. V gave up 4 bases and J gave up 2 bases; unmatched junction bases: 5. Germline V lookup: CDR1 SGHDN, CDR2 FVKESK. CDR3 DNA sequence: TGTGCCAGCAGCCTCCGGGACAGGGCCACTAATGAAAAACTGTTTTTT. As protein: CASSLRDRATNEKLFF.

The gene calls are TRBV15 and TRBJ1-6; tentatively, D is TRBD1 (6 bases). The CDR3 spans 15 residues. V gave up 7 bases and J gave up 7 bases, with 17 bases separating them. Germline V gene lookup returns CDR1 LNHNV and CDR2 YYDKDF (reference sequence). Here the CDR3 DNA reads TGTGCCACCACCCCTGAGACTGGGACAAATTCACCCCTCCACTTT. Amino acids: CATTPETGTNSPLHF.

The chain links TRBV6-2 or TRBV6-3 to TRBJ1-1; no definite D call. CDR1 is MNHEY and CDR2 is SVGEGT in the germline V gene. The CDR3 consists of 18 residues. Trimming removed 0 bases from V and 1 base from J, with 18 bases in between. CDR3 nucleotide sequence: TGTGCCAGCAGTTACTCTGCCGGGGTGGGTAAACGGAACACTGAAGCTTTCTTT. Its protein is CASSYSAGVGKRNTEAFF.

V usage is TRBV5-6 and J usage is TRBJ1-3, with TRBD1 matching 10 bases. V trimming: 6 bases; J trimming: 1 base; junction bases outside the gene matches: 4. This CDR3 comprises 15 residues. The germline V gene has CDR1 SGHDT and CDR2 YYEEEE. The chain's CDR3 is CASTPGQGSGNTIYF. The CDR3 DNA is TGTGCCAGCACACCGGGACAGGGGTCTGGAAACACCATATATTTT.

This clone showed up just once. The genes are TRBV6-5 and TRBJ1-1; D may be TRBD1 (5 bases). Trimming pared 4 bases from V and 6 bases from J, leaving 9 bases between. Germline lookup yields CDR1 MNHEY and CDR2 SVGAGI. The CDR3 consists of 12 residues. The CDR3 loop is CASSSTGSEAFF. CDR3 in DNA: TGTGCCAGCAGTTCAACAGGTTCTGAAGCTTTCTTT.

This rearrangement joins TRBV7-9 to TRBJ2-5; the match to TRBD1 covers 10 bases. CDR1 is SEHNR and CDR2 is FQNEAQ in the germline V gene (reference sequence). V lost 1 base, J lost 2 bases, and 4 bases stayed unmatched. This CDR3 has 16 amino acids. CDR3 in DNA: TGTGCCAGCAGCTTAGGGGACAGGGGTCAACAAGAGACCCAGTACTTC. Translated, it gives CASSLGDRGQQETQYF.

The chain couples TRBV3-1 (or the pseudogene TRBV3-2) to TRBJ1-2; TRBD1 is a possible D gene (6 bases). V lost 4 bases to trimming and J lost 4 bases, with 10 bases between them. Per germline, CDR1 LGHDT and CDR2 YNNKEL (reference sequence). This CDR3 spans 13 amino acids. The CDR3 region has the DNA TGTGCCAGCAGCCCGAGACAGGTCTATGGCTACACCTTC. Residues: CASSPRQVYGYTF.

This chain uses TRBV19 with TRBJ1-5; D call uncertain. Deletions cut 8 bases from V and 3 bases from J, with 11 bases between. CDR3 length equals 13 residues. Germline CDR1 and CDR2: LNHDA and SQIVND (reference sequence). The CDR3 loop reads CASSRGYNQPQHF. The CDR3 nucleotides read TGTGCCAGTTCACGAGGGTACAATCAGCCCCAGCATTTT.

V usage is TRBV27 and J usage is TRBJ2-7; perhaps TRBD1 as D (5 bases). Germline assignment: CDR1 MNHEY and CDR2 SMNVEV (reference sequence). There are 15 residues in the CDR3. With 5 bases removed from V and 4 bases from J, the gap between germline ends came to 18 bases. CDR3 in amino acids: CASSNPQGRIYEQYF. In nucleotides, the CDR3 is TGTGCCAGCAGTAACCCTCAGGGCCGGATTTACGAGCAGTACTTC.

The rearrangement links TRBV7-9 to TRBJ2-1; D unresolved. The CDR3 covers 15 residues. V lost 1 base to trimming and J lost 1 base, with 8 bases between them. CDR1 is SEHNR, CDR2 FQNEAQ, per germline (reference sequence). The CDR3 nucleotides are TGTGCCAGCAGCTTAGGGAGCCCTTCCTACAATGAGCAGTTCTTC. Its translation is CASSLGSPSYNEQFF.

A single count supports this clone. The chain joins TRBV24-1 to TRBJ2-1; no firm D call. Germline V gene sequence: CDR1 KGHDR, CDR2 SFDVKD. Trimming cost V 9 bases and J 9 bases, with 23 bases left between them. The length of the CDR3 is 15 residues. CDR3 nucleotide sequence: TGTGCCACCCCCTGTGAGCCCCCCAGGTCAGGTGAGCAGTTCTTC. Its translation is CATPCEPPRSGEQFF.

This chain links TRBV4-1 with TRBJ1-5; no clear D gene. With 1 base removed from V and 2 bases from J, the gap between germline ends came to 15 bases. The CDR3 consists of 17 residues. Looked up from germline, CDR1 is MGHRA and CDR2 is YSYEKL. CDR3 sequence: CASSQVMGVLGNQPQHF. In DNA, the CDR3 is TGCGCCAGCAGCCAAGTAATGGGAGTCTTAGGCAATCAGCCCCAGCATTTT.

This clone appeared a few times. The V and J genes are TRBV2 and TRBJ2-7, with 9 bases identical to TRBD2. V shed 4 bases and J 0 bases; nucleotides not matched to a gene: 4. The V gene's germline CDR1 is SNHLY and CDR2 FYNNEI. The CDR3 sequence is 15 residues long. CDR3 loop: CASSGSGRDSYEQYF. CDR3 bases: TGTGCCAGCAGTGGTAGCGGGAGAGACTCCTACGAGCAGTACTTC. The full variable domain, its missing parts supplied by reference TRBV2 and TRBJ2-7, is EPEVTQTPSHQVTQMGQEVILRCVPISNHLYFYWYRQILGQKVEFLVSFYNNEISEKSEIFDDQFSVERPDGSNFTLKIRSTKLEDSAMYFCASSGSGRDSYEQYFGPGTRLTVT.

Turning to this clone: This sample also contains other DNA sequences that code for the same CDR3. The genes are TRBV27 and TRBJ1-5; 10 nucleotides match TRBD1. Trimming took 6 bases from V and 4 from J; bases not matched to a gene: 3. The CDR3 runs 14 residues. Germline V gene sequence: CDR1 MNHEY, CDR2 SMNVEV (reference sequence). CDR3 nucleotides: TGTGCCAGCAGAAGGACAGGGGGGAATCAGCCCCAGCATTTT. This gives the protein CASRRTGGNQPQHF.

This clone was counted a few times. The chain links TRBV19 to TRBJ2-2; TRBD2 matches 8 bases. The trim removed 4 bases at V and 3 bases at J, leaving 7 bases unmatched. Germline CDR1 is LNHDA and CDR2 is SQIVND (reference sequence). This CDR3 has 16 residues. The CDR3 region has the DNA TGTGCCAGTAGTAGGGGTAGCGGGGAGTACACCGGGGAGCTGTTTTTT. Its translation: CASSRGSGEYTGELFF.

In the case of this clone: The sample has other DNA sequences that encode this CDR3 too. The chain recombines TRBV5-1 with TRBJ2-1; a possible D gene is TRBD2 (5 bases). Trimming removed 0 bases from V and 0 bases from J, with 7 bases in between. Germline values: CDR1 SGHRS, CDR2 YFSETQ. The CDR3 is 15 residues long. In DNA, the CDR3 is TGCGCCAGCAGCTTGGCGGGAAGCTCCTACAATGAGCAGTTCTTC. Amino acids: CASSLAGSSYNEQFF.

The V gene is TRBV5-1, the J gene TRBJ1-5; D possibly corresponds to TRBD1 (5 bases). The germline V and J ends were trimmed by 2 bases and 7 bases, with 10 bases remaining between them. CDR3 length equals 13 residues. Germline assignment: CDR1 SGHRS and CDR2 YFSETQ. This CDR3 reads CASSFGGDQPQHF. CDR3 sequence (DNA): TGCGCCAGCAGCTTCGGGGGGGACCAGCCCCAGCATTTT.

J is TRBJ2-7 and V is TRBV6-2 or TRBV6-3; 11 bases align to TRBD1. The V and J ends lost 2 bases and 1 base, in that order; junction bases with no gene match: 10. Germline loops: CDR1 MNHEY, CDR2 SVGEGT. There are 18 residues in the CDR3. CDR3 in DNA: TGTGCCAGCAGTTACGAGCTAACGTGGGACAGGGGGTCCTACGAGCAGTACTTC. It translates to CASSYELTWDRGSYEQYF.